These T cell receptor beta chains were read from a single sample in a study of CD8 T cells in ankylosing spondylitis. MiXCR, applied by TCRdb to the 5' RACE reads, yields one record per CDR3 protein. The sample has under 250,000 distinct CDR3 sequences, about 7% seen once; the top ten hold 11% to 15%. Specimen: blood, either unsorted or a sorted T cell fraction (not recorded which). These receptors were taken from a male donor with ankylosing spondylitis. The CDR3 runs from the conserved cysteine through the conserved F or W. The order of the fields is V gene, J gene, clone size, D gene, CDR3 DNA, CDR3 protein. D genes are given only for firm matches. A row's size may be missing; if present it is once, few, many or a size class.

v_call: TRBV7-9
j_call: TRBJ1-2
clone_size: .
d_call: .
cdr3_nt: TGTGCCAGCAGCCCCCCAGGACAGAACTACTATGGCTACACCTTC
cdr3_aa: CASSPPGQNYYGYTF

v_call: TRBV30
j_call: TRBJ2-2
clone_size: few
d_call: .
cdr3_nt: TGTGCCTTACCCAGGGACACCGGGGAGCTGTTTTTT
cdr3_aa: CALPRDTGELFF

v_call: TRBV7-6
j_call: TRBJ2-7
clone_size: few
d_call: .
cdr3_nt: TGTGCCAGCAGCTTAGGACAGGGGACTAGCTCCTACGAGCAGTACTTC
cdr3_aa: CASSLGQGTSSYEQYF

v_call: TRBV20-1
j_call: TRBJ2-7
clone_size: many
d_call: .
cdr3_nt: TGCAGTGCCCTCGACCCACTCGGGCGGGGCTCCTACGAGCAGTACTTC
cdr3_aa: CSALDPLGRGSYEQYF

v_call: TRBV4-3
j_call: TRBJ2-1
clone_size: many
d_call: .
cdr3_nt: TGCGCCAGCAGCCTCCCCCCCCTAGCCAGCTCCTACAATGAGCAGTTCTTC
cdr3_aa: CASSLPPLASSYNEQFF

v_call: TRBV4-3
j_call: TRBJ1-2
clone_size: many
d_call: .
cdr3_nt: TGCGCCAGCAGCCAAGATGGGGGGGCGCCTAACTATGGCTACACCTTC
cdr3_aa: CASSQDGGAPNYGYTF

v_call: TRBV27
j_call: TRBJ1-1
clone_size: many
d_call: .
cdr3_nt: TGTGCCAGCAGTTTATTCCCGGACCTCTCGGGAGCTTTCTTT
cdr3_aa: CASSLFPDLSGAFF

v_call: TRBV27
j_call: TRBJ2-1
clone_size: many
d_call: TRBD2
cdr3_nt: TGTGCCAGCAGTCCCCTACTAGCGGGGGGGGAAGGTGAGCAGTTCTTC
cdr3_aa: CASSPLLAGGEGEQFF

v_call: TRBV6-2/TRBV6-3
j_call: TRBJ2-5
clone_size: .
d_call: .
cdr3_nt: TGTGCCACCGGCTCGGCCCAGTACTTC
cdr3_aa: CATGSAQYF

v_call: TRBV7-9
j_call: TRBJ2-7
clone_size: .
d_call: .
cdr3_nt: TGTGCCAGCAGCTTAGGAGGCGGTAGGCTCTACGAGCAGTACTTC
cdr3_aa: CASSLGGGRLYEQYF

v_call: TRBV20-1
j_call: TRBJ1-5
clone_size: many
d_call: .
cdr3_nt: TGCAGTGCTCCGGTCACAGGGAGCAATCAGCCCCAGCATTTT
cdr3_aa: CSAPVTGSNQPQHF

v_call: TRBV9
j_call: TRBJ2-1
clone_size: many
d_call: TRBD2
cdr3_nt: TGTGCCAGCAGCGTAGGACTAGCGGAGAATGAGCAGTTCTTC
cdr3_aa: CASSVGLAENEQFF

v_call: TRBV5-5
j_call: TRBJ1-1
clone_size: many
d_call: .
cdr3_nt: TGTGCCAGCAGCTTGGATCTTTCGGGGGTCACTGAAGCTTTCTTT
cdr3_aa: CASSLDLSGVTEAFF

v_call: TRBV4-3
j_call: TRBJ1-6
clone_size: .
d_call: .
cdr3_nt: TGCGCCAGCAGCCAAGGATTGGGCTCCTATAATTCACCCCTCCACTTT
cdr3_aa: CASSQGLGSYNSPLHF

v_call: TRBV11-2
j_call: TRBJ2-3
clone_size: many
d_call: .
cdr3_nt: TGTGCCAGCAGCCCTAGCGACGAAGATACGCAGTATTTT
cdr3_aa: CASSPSDEDTQYF

v_call: TRBV7-2
j_call: TRBJ2-1
clone_size: many
d_call: .
cdr3_nt: TGTGCCAGCAGCTTAGCGGGAATAATAATAAATGAGCAGTTCTTC
cdr3_aa: CASSLAGIIINEQFF

v_call: TRBV27
j_call: TRBJ2-3
clone_size: many
d_call: .
cdr3_nt: TGTGCCAGCAGTTTAATGGGCAGGGATGCAGATACGCAGTATTTT
cdr3_aa: CASSLMGRDADTQYF

v_call: TRBV7-8
j_call: TRBJ2-7
clone_size: many
d_call: TRBD2
cdr3_nt: TGTGCCAGCGGACAAATAGGACTAGTACCATTGCAGTACTTC
cdr3_aa: CASGQIGLVPLQYF

v_call: TRBV25-1
j_call: TRBJ2-1
clone_size: many
d_call: .
cdr3_nt: TGTGCCAGCAGTGAATACGGCTCCTACAATGAGCAGTTCTTC
cdr3_aa: CASSEYGSYNEQFF

v_call: TRBV7-9
j_call: TRBJ1-2
clone_size: many
d_call: .
cdr3_nt: TGTGCCAGCAGCCCCGACTGGCTCCAGGGCTACACCTTC
cdr3_aa: CASSPDWLQGYTF

v_call: TRBV9
j_call: TRBJ2-7
clone_size: .
d_call: .
cdr3_nt: TGTGCCAGCAGCGTAGATGACAGCGCCTATTACGAGCAGTACTTC
cdr3_aa: CASSVDDSAYYEQYF

v_call: TRBV13
j_call: TRBJ1-2
clone_size: few
d_call: TRBD1
cdr3_nt: TGTGCCAGCAGATTATTTTCCGGGACAGGGGGAGATGGCTACACCTTC
cdr3_aa: CASRLFSGTGGDGYTF

v_call: TRBV9
j_call: TRBJ2-4
clone_size: medium-sized
d_call: TRBD1
cdr3_nt: TGTGCCAGCAGCGCCCGACAGGGGATTACAGCCAAAAACATTCAGTACTTC
cdr3_aa: CASSARQGITAKNIQYF

v_call: TRBV20-1
j_call: TRBJ1-4
clone_size: .
d_call: .
cdr3_nt: TGCAGTGCCAAAGGGGGGGGGGTGAGACTGTTTTTT
cdr3_aa: CSAKGGGVRLFF

v_call: TRBV27
j_call: TRBJ2-3
clone_size: many
d_call: .
cdr3_nt: TGTGCCAGCAACCCAGGCACTACCTCTAGCACAGATACGCAGTATTTT
cdr3_aa: CASNPGTTSSTDTQYF

v_call: TRBV5-1
j_call: TRBJ1-2
clone_size: many
d_call: .
cdr3_nt: TGCGCCAGCAGCCCCTACACAGGCCCTGCCCTTGGGTCCGGCTACACCTTC
cdr3_aa: CASSPYTGPALGSGYTF

v_call: TRBV27
j_call: TRBJ1-2
clone_size: many
d_call: .
cdr3_nt: TGTGCCAGCAGTTTATCGGGGTATTCTAACTATGGCTACACCTTC
cdr3_aa: CASSLSGYSNYGYTF

v_call: TRBV4-3
j_call: TRBJ2-7
clone_size: .
d_call: .
cdr3_nt: TGCGCCAGCAGCCAAGGGTCGGGGGCGGAAAACGAGCAGTACTTC
cdr3_aa: CASSQGSGAENEQYF

v_call: TRBV5-1
j_call: TRBJ2-7
clone_size: many
d_call: .
cdr3_nt: TGCGCCAGCAGCTGGACGCTCAGGGGTCCCTCCTACGAGCAGTACTTC
cdr3_aa: CASSWTLRGPSYEQYF

v_call: TRBV28
j_call: TRBJ2-5
clone_size: many
d_call: .
cdr3_nt: TGTGCCAGCAGTTTAAACAACCAAGAGACCCAGTACTTC
cdr3_aa: CASSLNNQETQYF

v_call: TRBV27
j_call: TRBJ2-7
clone_size: many
d_call: .
cdr3_nt: TGTGCCAGCAGTTTATTGGGTTACCCCCTCACCGAGCAGTACTTC
cdr3_aa: CASSLLGYPLTEQYF

v_call: TRBV25-1
j_call: TRBJ1-2
clone_size: many
d_call: .
cdr3_nt: TGTGCCAGCAGTGCCCACGAACAATACGGCGCGGCCACCTTC
cdr3_aa: CASSAHEQYGAATF

v_call: TRBV20-1
j_call: TRBJ2-7
clone_size: many
d_call: TRBD2
cdr3_nt: TGCAGTGCTAGAGATCGAAGCGGGAGGTACGAGCAGTACTTC
cdr3_aa: CSARDRSGRYEQYF

v_call: TRBV15
j_call: TRBJ1-1
clone_size: many
d_call: .
cdr3_nt: TGTGCCACCAGCACCGCAGGGAGTACTGAAGCTTTCTTT
cdr3_aa: CATSTAGSTEAFF

v_call: TRBV20-1
j_call: TRBJ2-1
clone_size: many
d_call: TRBD2
cdr3_nt: TGCAGTGCTAGAGGGGCTAGCGGGAGGCCGGGGAATGAGCAGTTCTTC
cdr3_aa: CSARGASGRPGNEQFF

v_call: TRBV6-1
j_call: TRBJ2-6
clone_size: many
d_call: .
cdr3_nt: TGTGCCAGCAGCCCTACACTCCTCTCTGGGGCCAACGTCCTGACTTTC
cdr3_aa: CASSPTLLSGANVLTF

v_call: TRBV7-9
j_call: TRBJ2-5
clone_size: many
d_call: TRBD1
cdr3_nt: TGTGCCAGCAGCCGTATCCACAGGGGGGTTGAGACCCAGTACTTC
cdr3_aa: CASSRIHRGVETQYF

v_call: TRBV20-1
j_call: TRBJ1-6
clone_size: many
d_call: .
cdr3_nt: TGCAGTGCTAGTACAGACTATAATTCACCCCTCCACTTT
cdr3_aa: CSASTDYNSPLHF

v_call: TRBV7-8
j_call: TRBJ2-7
clone_size: .
d_call: .
cdr3_nt: TGTGCCAGCAGCGCCCGGACGGTGCTGGACTACGAGCAGTACTTC
cdr3_aa: CASSARTVLDYEQYF

v_call: TRBV5-6
j_call: TRBJ2-7
clone_size: .
d_call: TRBD1
cdr3_nt: TGTGCCAGCAGCTTGGGGACAGGTTTCTACGAGCAGTACTTC
cdr3_aa: CASSLGTGFYEQYF

v_call: TRBV9
j_call: TRBJ1-4
clone_size: many
d_call: TRBD1
cdr3_nt: TGTGCCAGCAGCGTAGAACCGGGACAGATTAATGAAAAACTGTTTTTT
cdr3_aa: CASSVEPGQINEKLFF

v_call: TRBV5-1
j_call: TRBJ2-3
clone_size: .
d_call: .
cdr3_nt: TGCGCCAGCAGCTTGTTAGGAATAGACCTCCCAGATACGCAGTATTTT
cdr3_aa: CASSLLGIDLPDTQYF

v_call: TRBV11-2
j_call: TRBJ2-7
clone_size: .
d_call: TRBD1
cdr3_nt: TGTGCCAGCAGCCTCGGGACAGGGGAGGTCCACGAGCAGTACTTC
cdr3_aa: CASSLGTGEVHEQYF

v_call: TRBV12-3/TRBV12-4
j_call: TRBJ1-1
clone_size: many
d_call: .
cdr3_nt: TGTGCCAGCAGGAACGAAAAGGTCGACACTGAAGCTTTCTTT
cdr3_aa: CASRNEKVDTEAFF

v_call: TRBV5-1
j_call: TRBJ2-2
clone_size: many
d_call: .
cdr3_nt: TGCGCCAGCAGCTTGGACCAGGCTAACACCGGGGAGCTGTTTTTT
cdr3_aa: CASSLDQANTGELFF

v_call: TRBV6-1
j_call: TRBJ2-1
clone_size: many
d_call: .
cdr3_nt: TGTGCCAGCAGTCCAGGGGGGCCCTACAATGAGCAGTTCTTC
cdr3_aa: CASSPGGPYNEQFF

v_call: TRBV4-3
j_call: TRBJ2-5
clone_size: many
d_call: TRBD1
cdr3_nt: TGCGCCAGCAGCCGGGACAGAGACCAAGAGACCCAGTACTTC
cdr3_aa: CASSRDRDQETQYF

v_call: TRBV29-1
j_call: TRBJ2-7
clone_size: many
d_call: .
cdr3_nt: TGCAGCGTTGGGCGCGACCTCTCCTACGAGCAGTACTTC
cdr3_aa: CSVGRDLSYEQYF

v_call: TRBV12-3/TRBV12-4
j_call: TRBJ2-1
clone_size: many
d_call: .
cdr3_nt: TGTGCCAGCAGTGCCCCCGGGGCTCCGAGAGAGCAGTTCTTC
cdr3_aa: CASSAPGAPREQFF

v_call: TRBV13
j_call: TRBJ2-7
clone_size: many
d_call: TRBD1
cdr3_nt: TGTGCCAGCAGCTTAGGTTTAGGGACAGAGCACCAGTACTTC
cdr3_aa: CASSLGLGTEHQYF